This T cell receptor beta chain is from a study of T cells in Graves' hyperthyroidism and ophthalmopathy (dated by TCRdb to between 2019 and 2020). In the study overall: Peripheral blood samples were taken at initial diagnosis, before any treatment was given. A discovery cohort of about a hundred patients, approximately 45 with Graves' ophthalmopathy and over 55 with stable Graves' hyperthyroidism, was used to find distinguishing TCR V-J signatures. An independent validation cohort of around 19 hyperthyroidism patients and about 15 patients who later progressed to ophthalmopathy tested prospective prediction of ophthalmopathy. The 90 to 100 discovery patients were randomly divided into training and test sets at a 7:3 ratio. The study also compared thyroid tissue and blood T-cell repertoires from a handful of Graves' hyperthyroidism patients. After blood sampling, hyperthyroidism patients were treated with methimazole at a starting dose of 30 mg daily, and ophthalmopathy patients were treated with high-dose intravenous methylprednisolone. According to the paper, TCR Vbeta CDR3 sequencing was carried out on some 140 peripheral blood samples, which came from 40 to 45 ophthalmopathy, approximately 72 hyperthyroidism and approximately 17 progressor patients. What the study reported, not specific to this receptor: Sample size was not statistically predetermined, and investigators were not blinded to group allocation. Most expanded thyroid clonotypes (frequency above 0.001) were also found in blood, which suggests that blood repertoires may mirror thyroid immune responses. A 13 V-J signature model separated ophthalmopathy from stable hyperthyroidism, with around 91% sensitivity and about 81% specificity in cross-validation and 80%/75% in testing. During validation, the model predicted progression to ophthalmopathy a median of around 7 months ahead of onset, with approximately 71% sensitivity and 72.22% specificity.

From the germline V gene, CDR1 is KGHSH and CDR2 is LQKENI. The V end loses 2 bases and the J end loses 7 bases, and a stretch of 15 bases separates them. Its CDR3 holds 15 amino acids, cysteine through phenylalanine. CDR3 DNA only is kept here, 45 bases in frame from base 1. In the ophthalmopathy patients, disease was moderately to severely active, with a Clinical Activity Score of 3 or more, a NOSPECS grade of 4 or more, and a duration of less than 3 months. Patients with uncontrolled infections, other autoimmune diseases, pregnancy or lactation were excluded. Diagnoses were established on the basis of clinical symptoms, serum thyroxine and TRAb, thyroid ultrasound, and orbital computed tomography. Ficoll-Paque density gradient centrifugation was used to isolate PBMCs from about 10 ml of fresh peripheral blood. Total RNA was extracted using Trizol reagent, and RNA quality was assessed on an Agilent 2100 Bioanalyzer.

Points on this clonotype: No antigen is known for it. No much larger clone exists at a distance of one base, and base qualities are not known.

The TCR beta CDR3 regions were amplified from the RNA transcripts. A first-round RT-PCR of the TCR CDR3 used the HTBI primer set with the Qiagen OneStep RT-PCR kit. Libraries were constructed in a second round of multiplex PCR, after which size selection and purification were performed. The libraries were sequenced on an Illumina HiSeq2000 using paired-end 100 bp reads. The study's own analysis went as follows. Raw data were processed with SOAPnuke, discarding reads with adapters, uncalled bases, mean Phred below 15, or no exact constant-primer or identifier match. COPE v1.2.5 was used to merge high-quality paired reads, and clonotypes were defined as unique nucleotide sequences. MiTCR v1.1 was used to align clonotypes to the IMGT TRBV, TRBD and TRBJ reference segments. Only V-J combinations with frequency above 0.0001, covering approximately 99% of repertoires, were analysed. The TCS score was defined as F50 (clonal expansion) divided by E x V (chaos), with BLOSUM62-based TCRdist calculated between CDR3 peptides within each V-J. Welch's t-statistics and random forest reduced fewer than 600 V-J features to roughly 13, which were used in a naive Bayes classifier (R e1071). TCRdb reprocessing: public reads trimmed at Q25 with fastp, clones called with MiXCR, in-frame beta chains kept. One record per CDR3 amino acid sequence lists the most common genes and DNA. The V and J calls here are based on TCRdb, not the publication. The sample includes about 500,000 distinct CDR3 sequences, with roughly 16% observed a single time. The ten largest make up 25% to 35% of the sample.

The source of this sequence is a woman in her 30s with Graves' ophthalmopathy. The sequenced sample was blood. The sequence links TRBV18 to TRBJ2-1; TRBD2 might be the D gene, on 6 matching bases. The nucleotide sequence reads TGTGCCAGCTCACCAGGTGGGACTTGGGTAAATGAGCAGTTCTTC. It is translated as CASSPGGTWVNEQFF.